These T cell receptor beta chains were read from a single sample in a study of blood T cell repertoires in COVID-19. Repertoires were generated with immunoSEQ multiplex PCR, while TCRdb's copy carries only in-frame clones and drops some. Of over 120,000 clones listed, under 90% are singletons. Sample: peripheral blood. The origin of the receptors is a human donor in a cohort sampled during active COVID-19. The conserved cysteine and the conserved F or W are not part of the CDR3 here. The D gene is left open where the match is weak.

CDR3	D	V	J
ASSKRQGSYEQY	TRBD1	TRBV7-2	TRBJ2-7
SSTAPGSSYNEQF	.	TRBV29-1	TRBJ2-1
ASSQGGGSYNEQF	TRBD2	TRBV4-1	TRBJ2-1
ASSPRTGRSYEQY	TRBD1	TRBV9	TRBJ2-7
SVEGGGDEQF	.	TRBV29-1	TRBJ2-1
ASSQDLRQGREAF	TRBD1	TRBV4-3	TRBJ1-1
ASSFGLAGTYNEQF	TRBD2	TRBV7-2	TRBJ2-1
ASSYIAPGQRNIQY	TRBD1	TRBV6-2/TRBV6-3	TRBJ2-4
ASTLGDSYNEQF	.	TRBV6-6	TRBJ2-1
ASTTGGLGNSPLH	TRBD1	TRBV28	TRBJ1-6
ASSSPEGQGFGEQY	TRBD1	TRBV28	TRBJ2-7
ASSGPPPDRSPF	TRBD1	TRBV10-1	TRBJ1-4
ASSEYGGTGELF	.	TRBV25-1	TRBJ2-2
ASSPTHGYQETQY	.	TRBV18	TRBJ2-5
ASSSGGTSGQETQY	TRBD2	TRBV5-1	TRBJ2-5
ASTRGGSYEQY	.	TRBV10-1	TRBJ2-7
ASSPGQGFYEQY	TRBD1	TRBV4-2	TRBJ2-7
ASRPTSSFKETQY	.	TRBV7-9	TRBJ2-5
ASSAGASEQY	TRBD2	TRBV5-1	TRBJ2-7
ASSFAAWQGAELF	.	TRBV7-2	TRBJ2-2
ASSYSAGEEQY	.	TRBV6-5	TRBJ2-7
ATQRELKRAGTQY	TRBD2	TRBV10-1	TRBJ2-3
SARDRDSQY	.	TRBV20-1	TRBJ2-5
AIRGQGGNEQF	TRBD1	TRBV10-3	TRBJ2-1
ASSGGEGGHYGYT	.	TRBV9	TRBJ1-2
ASSQNRETQY	.	TRBV14	TRBJ2-5
ASSGSPGQGRYNEQF	TRBD1	TRBV6-1	TRBJ2-1
ASSAYITDTQY	.	TRBV2	TRBJ2-3
ASSYGLAGALNTQY	TRBD2	TRBV6-5	TRBJ2-3
ASSPLQGSGANVLT	TRBD1	TRBV19	TRBJ2-6
ASAGVEQY	.	TRBV28	TRBJ2-7
ASSLSRSTRKGWQY	.	TRBV28	TRBJ2-7
ASSPQALNTEEQY	.	TRBV9	TRBJ2-7
ASSLGGSQPEQY	.	TRBV7-7	TRBJ2-7
ASSPITGLAGGPPQY	TRBD2	TRBV7-2	TRBJ2-5